This T cell receptor (beta chain) was found in a study of T-cell reconstitution after alpha-beta-depleted transplantation in children. This clonotype has at least ten counts. A TCRbeta library incorporating unique molecular identifiers was prepared. TCRdb used MiXCR to reprocess the PCR reads, holding one entry per CDR3 protein. This table has 600,000 to 800,000 distinct CDR3 sequences, under 15% appearing once. With 3 bases clipped from V and 0 bases from J, the junction kept 6 bases outside the gene matches. Germline V gives CDR1 SGHDN, CDR2 FVKESK. CDR3 length: 16 amino acids. The chain is built from TRBV14 and TRBJ2-3; 7 bases align to TRBD1. The sequence was obtained from a girl aged 2 to 10 with congenital amegakaryocytic thrombocytopenia, due to receive a stem cell transplant. The sequenced sample was PBMCs, obtained before TCRalphabeta/CD19-depleted stem cell transplant. CDR3 coding DNA: TGTGCCAGCAGCCATCGACAGGGCTCTAGCACAGATACGCAGTATTTT. This encodes CASSHRQGSSTDTQYF.